This T cell receptor (beta chain) was observed in a study of beta chain features in type 1 diabetes. As for the study in general: Examination covered under 110 million sorted cells spanning all samples.

All of the isolated RNA was reverse transcribed, so expressed TCRB transcripts were sequenced. Some clones are missing from TCRdb's copy, which holds only in-frame ones; the method was immunoSEQ multiplex PCR. The data show approximately 160,000 clones, with over 9% seen just once and around 0.5% held by the top ten. Findings and limits, study-wide: Shorter TCRB CDR3s, moderately but significantly so, were found in Type 1 diabetes patients in all four CD4+ subsets.

This clone occurred once. Its target is not known. The CDR3 covers 14 residues. Germline lookup yields CDR1 SGHNT and CDR2 YYREEE (reference sequence). V shed 0 bases and J shed 7 bases, with 10 bases lying between them. The chain recombines TRBV5-4 with TRBJ2-2, with D uncertain. Sequenced material: central memory CD4+ T cells from blood. The origin of this receptor is a young man with type 1 diabetes. The DNA for the CDR3 is TGTGCCAGCAGCTTGGCAGACAACGACGGGGAGCTGTTTTTT. It is translated as CASSLADNDGELFF.